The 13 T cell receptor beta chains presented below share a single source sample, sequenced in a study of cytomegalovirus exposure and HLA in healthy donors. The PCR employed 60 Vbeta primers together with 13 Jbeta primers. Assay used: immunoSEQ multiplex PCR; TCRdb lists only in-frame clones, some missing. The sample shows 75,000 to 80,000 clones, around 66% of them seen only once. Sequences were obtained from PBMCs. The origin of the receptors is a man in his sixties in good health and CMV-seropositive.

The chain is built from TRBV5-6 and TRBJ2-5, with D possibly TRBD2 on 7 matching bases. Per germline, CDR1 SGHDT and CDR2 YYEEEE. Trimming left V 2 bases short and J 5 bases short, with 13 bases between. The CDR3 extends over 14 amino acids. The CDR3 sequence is CASSFRGALETQYF. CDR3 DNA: TGTGCCAGCAGCTTTCGGGGGGCTTTGGAGACCCAGTACTTC.

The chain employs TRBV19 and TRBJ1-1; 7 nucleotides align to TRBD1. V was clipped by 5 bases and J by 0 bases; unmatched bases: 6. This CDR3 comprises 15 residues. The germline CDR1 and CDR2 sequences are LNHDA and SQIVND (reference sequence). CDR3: CASSPRDRLNTEAFF. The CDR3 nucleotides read TGTGCCAGTAGTCCCCGGGACAGACTGAACACTGAAGCTTTCTTT. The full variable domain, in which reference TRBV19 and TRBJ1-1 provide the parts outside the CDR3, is DGGITQSPKYLFRKEGQNVTLSCEQNLNHDAMYWYRQDPGQGLRLIYYSQIVNDFQKGDIAEGYSVSREKKESFPLTVTSAQKNPTAFYLCASSPRDRLNTEAFFGQGTRLTVV.

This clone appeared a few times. The CDR3 sequence is CASSLVPGENNSPLHF. The CDR3 DNA sequence: TGCGCCAGCAGCCTGGTGCCGGGGGAAAATAATTCACCCCTCCACTTT. V and J are TRBV4-1 and TRBJ1-6, with a possible D match to TRBD1 (5 bases). Germline CDR1 is MGHRA and CDR2 is YSYEKL. The V gene lost 4 bases and the J gene lost 5 bases, with 15 bases spanning the gap. The CDR3 has 16 residues.

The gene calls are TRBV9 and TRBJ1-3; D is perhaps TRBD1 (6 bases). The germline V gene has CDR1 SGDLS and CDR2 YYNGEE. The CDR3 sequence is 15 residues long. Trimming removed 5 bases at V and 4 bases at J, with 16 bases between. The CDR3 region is CASRPAGAGGNTIYF. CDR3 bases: TGTGCCAGCAGGCCGGCGGGGGCGGGAGGAAACACCATATATTTT.

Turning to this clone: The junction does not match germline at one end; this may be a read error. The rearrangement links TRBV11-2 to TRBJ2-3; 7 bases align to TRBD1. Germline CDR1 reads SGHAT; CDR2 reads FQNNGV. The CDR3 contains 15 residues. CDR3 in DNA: TGTGCCAGCAGCCCGTGGGACAGAATCACAGGTACGCAGTATTTT. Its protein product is CASSPWDRITGTQYF.

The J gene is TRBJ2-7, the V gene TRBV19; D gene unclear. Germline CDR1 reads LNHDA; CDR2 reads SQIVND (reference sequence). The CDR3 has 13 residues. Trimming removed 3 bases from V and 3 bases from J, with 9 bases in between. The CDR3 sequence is CASSISLVYEQYF. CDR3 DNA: TGTGCCAGTAGTATTAGTCTAGTCTACGAGCAGTACTTC.

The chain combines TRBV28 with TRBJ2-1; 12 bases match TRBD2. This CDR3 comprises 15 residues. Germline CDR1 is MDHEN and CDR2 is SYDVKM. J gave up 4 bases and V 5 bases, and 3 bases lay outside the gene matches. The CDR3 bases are TGTGCCAGCAGTCCAGGACTAGCGGGGTACAATGAGCAGTTCTTC. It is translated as CASSPGLAGYNEQFF.

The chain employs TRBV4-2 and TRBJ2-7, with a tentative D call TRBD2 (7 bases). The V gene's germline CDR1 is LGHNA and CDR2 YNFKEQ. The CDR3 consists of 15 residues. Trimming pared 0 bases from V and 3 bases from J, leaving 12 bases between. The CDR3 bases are TGTGCCAGCAGCCAAGAACAGGGAGGGAACTACGAGCAGTACTTC. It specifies CASSQEQGGNYEQYF.

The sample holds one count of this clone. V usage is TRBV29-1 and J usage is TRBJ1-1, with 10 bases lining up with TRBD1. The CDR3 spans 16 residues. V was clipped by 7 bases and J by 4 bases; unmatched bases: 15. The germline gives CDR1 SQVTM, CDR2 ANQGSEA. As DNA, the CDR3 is TGCAGCGGGTCATATGGGACAGGGGTTTCTCTCACTGAAGCTTTCTTT. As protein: CSGSYGTGVSLTEAFF.

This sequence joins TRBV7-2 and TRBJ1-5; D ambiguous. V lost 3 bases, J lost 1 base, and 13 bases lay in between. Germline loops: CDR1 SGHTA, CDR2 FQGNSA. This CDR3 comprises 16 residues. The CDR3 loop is CASSLTPSASNQPQHF. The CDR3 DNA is TGTGCCAGCAGCTTGACTCCCTCGGCGAGCAATCAGCCCCAGCATTTT. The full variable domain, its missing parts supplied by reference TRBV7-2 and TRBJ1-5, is GAGVSQSPSNKVTEKGKDVELRCDPISGHTALYWYRQSLGQGLEFLIYFQGNSAPDKSGLPSDRFSAERTGGSVSTLTIQRTQQEDSAVYLCASSLTPSASNQPQHFGDGTRLSIL.

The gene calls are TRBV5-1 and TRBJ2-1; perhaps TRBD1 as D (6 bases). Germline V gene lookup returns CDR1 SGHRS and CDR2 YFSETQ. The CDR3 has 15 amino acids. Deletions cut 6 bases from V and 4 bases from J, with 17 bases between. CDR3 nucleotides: TGCGCCAGCAAGGGGACACAAAATATTTACAATGAGCAGTTCTTC. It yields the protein CASKGTQNIYNEQFF.

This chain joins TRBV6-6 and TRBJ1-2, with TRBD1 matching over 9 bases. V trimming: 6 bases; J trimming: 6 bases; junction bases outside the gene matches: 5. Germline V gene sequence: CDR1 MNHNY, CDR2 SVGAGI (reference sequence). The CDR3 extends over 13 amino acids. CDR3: CASRETGGNGYTF. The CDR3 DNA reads TGTGCCAGCAGGGAAACAGGGGGCAATGGCTACACCTTC.

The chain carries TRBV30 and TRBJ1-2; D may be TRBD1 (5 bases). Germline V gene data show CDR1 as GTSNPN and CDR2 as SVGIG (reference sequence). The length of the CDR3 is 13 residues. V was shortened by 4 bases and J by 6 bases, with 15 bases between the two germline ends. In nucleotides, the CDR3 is TGTGCCTGGACCCCCGGGGGAAGGAATGGCTACACCTTC. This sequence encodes CAWTPGGRNGYTF.